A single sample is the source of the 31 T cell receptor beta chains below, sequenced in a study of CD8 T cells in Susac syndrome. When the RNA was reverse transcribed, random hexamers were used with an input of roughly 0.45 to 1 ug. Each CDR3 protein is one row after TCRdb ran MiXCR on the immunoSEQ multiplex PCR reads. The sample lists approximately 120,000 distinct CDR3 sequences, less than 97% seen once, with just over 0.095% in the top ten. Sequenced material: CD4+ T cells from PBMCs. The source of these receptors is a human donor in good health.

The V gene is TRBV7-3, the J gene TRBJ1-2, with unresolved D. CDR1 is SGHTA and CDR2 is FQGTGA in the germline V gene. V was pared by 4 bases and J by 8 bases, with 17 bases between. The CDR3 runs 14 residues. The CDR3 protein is CASSSETLPSGYTF. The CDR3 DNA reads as TGTGCCAGCAGCTCTGAGACACTTCCTTCGGGCTACACCTTC. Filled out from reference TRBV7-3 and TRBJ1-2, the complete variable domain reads GAGVSQTPSNKVTEKGKYVELRCDPISGHTALYWYRQSLGQGPEFLIYFQGTGAADDSGLPNDRFFAVRPEGSVSTLKIQRTERGDSAVYLCASSSETLPSGYTFGSGTRLTVV.

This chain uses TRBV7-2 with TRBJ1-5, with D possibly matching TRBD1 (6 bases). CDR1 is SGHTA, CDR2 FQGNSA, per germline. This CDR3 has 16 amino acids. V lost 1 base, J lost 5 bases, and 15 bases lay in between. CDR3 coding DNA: TGTGCCAGCAGCTTAGTACCAGGGGCCGGCGATCAGCCCCAGCATTTT. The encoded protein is CASSLVPGAGDQPQHF.

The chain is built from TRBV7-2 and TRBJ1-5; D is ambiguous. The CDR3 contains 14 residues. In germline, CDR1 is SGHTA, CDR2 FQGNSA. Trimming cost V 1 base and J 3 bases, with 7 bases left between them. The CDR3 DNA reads TGTGCCAGCAGCTTAGACGGGATCAATCAGCCCCAGCATTTT. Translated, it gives CASSLDGINQPQHF. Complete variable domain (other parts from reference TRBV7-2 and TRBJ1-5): GAGVSQSPSNKVTEKGKDVELRCDPISGHTALYWYRQSLGQGLEFLIYFQGNSAPDKSGLPSDRFSAERTGGSVSTLTIQRTQQEDSAVYLCASSLDGINQPQHFGDGTRLSIL.

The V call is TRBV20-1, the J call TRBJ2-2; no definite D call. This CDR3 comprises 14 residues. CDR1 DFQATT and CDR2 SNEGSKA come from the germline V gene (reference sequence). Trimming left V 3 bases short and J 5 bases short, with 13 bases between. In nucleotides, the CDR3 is TGCAGTGCTAGGGGTGTCGGTAGAACCGGGGAGCTGTTTTTT. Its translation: CSARGVGRTGELFF.

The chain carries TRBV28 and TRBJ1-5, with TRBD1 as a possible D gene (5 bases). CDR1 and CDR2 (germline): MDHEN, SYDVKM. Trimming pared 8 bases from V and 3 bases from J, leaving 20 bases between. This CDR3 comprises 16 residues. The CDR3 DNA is TGTGCCAGCGGGCCAGGGACTCCCGTAGTCAATCAGCCCCAGCATTTT. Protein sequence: CASGPGTPVVNQPQHF.

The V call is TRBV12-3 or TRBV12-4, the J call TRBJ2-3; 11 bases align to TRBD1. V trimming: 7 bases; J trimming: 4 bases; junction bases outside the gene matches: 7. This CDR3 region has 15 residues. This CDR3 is CASTIRDRGADTQYF. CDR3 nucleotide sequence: TGTGCCAGCACCATCCGGGACAGGGGGGCAGATACGCAGTATTTT.

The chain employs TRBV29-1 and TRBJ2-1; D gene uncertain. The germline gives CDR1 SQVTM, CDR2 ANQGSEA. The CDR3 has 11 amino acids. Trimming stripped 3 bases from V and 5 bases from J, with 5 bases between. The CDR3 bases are TGCAGCGTTGACGGAAACAATGAGCAGTTCTTC. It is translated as CSVDGNNEQFF.

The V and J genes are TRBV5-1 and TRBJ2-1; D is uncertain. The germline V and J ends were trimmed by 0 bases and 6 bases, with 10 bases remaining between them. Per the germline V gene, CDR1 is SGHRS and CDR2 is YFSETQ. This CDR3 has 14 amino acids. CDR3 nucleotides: TGCGCCAGCAGCTTGGAAAGGCCTGGCAATGAGCAGTTCTTC. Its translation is CASSLERPGNEQFF.

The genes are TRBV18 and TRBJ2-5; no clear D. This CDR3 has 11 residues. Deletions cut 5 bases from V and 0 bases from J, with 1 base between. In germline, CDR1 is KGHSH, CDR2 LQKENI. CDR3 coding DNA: TGTGCCAGCTCAAACCAAGAGACCCAGTACTTC. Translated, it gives CASSNQETQYF.

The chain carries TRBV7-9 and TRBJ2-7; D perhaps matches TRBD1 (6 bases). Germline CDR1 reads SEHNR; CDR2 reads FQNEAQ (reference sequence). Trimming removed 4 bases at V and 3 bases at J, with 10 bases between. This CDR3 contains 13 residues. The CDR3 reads CASSSRQVYEQYF. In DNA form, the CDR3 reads TGTGCCAGCAGCTCCCGACAGGTCTACGAGCAGTACTTC.

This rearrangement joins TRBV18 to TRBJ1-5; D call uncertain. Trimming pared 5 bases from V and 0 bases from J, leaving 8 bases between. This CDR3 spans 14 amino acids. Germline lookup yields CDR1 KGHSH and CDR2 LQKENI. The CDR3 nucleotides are TGTGCCAGCTCAGTCGACGGTAGCAATCAGCCCCAGCATTTT. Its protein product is CASSVDGSNQPQHF.

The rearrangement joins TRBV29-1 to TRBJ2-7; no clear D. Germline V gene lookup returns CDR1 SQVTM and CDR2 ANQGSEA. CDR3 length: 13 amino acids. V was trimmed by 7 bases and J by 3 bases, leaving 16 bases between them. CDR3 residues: CSAVVGLNYEQYF. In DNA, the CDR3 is TGCAGCGCTGTCGTGGGCTTAAACTACGAGCAGTACTTC.

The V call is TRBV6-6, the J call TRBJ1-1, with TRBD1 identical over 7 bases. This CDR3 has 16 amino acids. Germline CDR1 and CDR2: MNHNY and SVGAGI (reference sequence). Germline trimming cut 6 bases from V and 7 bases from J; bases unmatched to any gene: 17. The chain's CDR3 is CASSKGDRLRTFEAFF. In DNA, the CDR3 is TGTGCCAGCAGCAAGGGGGACAGACTACGTACTTTTGAAGCTTTCTTT.

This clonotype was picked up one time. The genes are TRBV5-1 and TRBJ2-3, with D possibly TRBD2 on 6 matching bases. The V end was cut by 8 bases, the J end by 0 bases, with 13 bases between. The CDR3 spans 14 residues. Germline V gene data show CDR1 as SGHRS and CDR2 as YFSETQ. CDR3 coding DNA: TGCGCCAGTAACTCGCGGGGTAGCACAGATACGCAGTATTTT. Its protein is CASNSRGSTDTQYF.

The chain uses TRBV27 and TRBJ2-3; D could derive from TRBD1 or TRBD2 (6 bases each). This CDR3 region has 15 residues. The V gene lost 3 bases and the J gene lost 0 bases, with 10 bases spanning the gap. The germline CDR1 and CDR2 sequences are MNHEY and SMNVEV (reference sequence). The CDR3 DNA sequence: TGTGCCAGCAGTTTTGGGGGGCTTAGCACAGATACGCAGTATTTT. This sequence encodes CASSFGGLSTDTQYF.

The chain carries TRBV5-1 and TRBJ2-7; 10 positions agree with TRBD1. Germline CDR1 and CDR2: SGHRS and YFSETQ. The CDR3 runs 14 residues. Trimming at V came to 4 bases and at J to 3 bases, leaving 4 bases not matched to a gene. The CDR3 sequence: CASSVGQGGYEQYF. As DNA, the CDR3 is TGCGCCAGCAGCGTAGGACAGGGGGGCTACGAGCAGTACTTC.

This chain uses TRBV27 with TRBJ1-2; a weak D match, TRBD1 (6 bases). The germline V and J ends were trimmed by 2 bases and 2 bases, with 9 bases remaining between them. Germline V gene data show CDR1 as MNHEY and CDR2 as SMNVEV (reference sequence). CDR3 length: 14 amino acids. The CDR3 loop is CASSLRQENYGYTF. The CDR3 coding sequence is TGTGCCAGCAGTTTAAGACAGGAGAACTATGGCTACACCTTC.

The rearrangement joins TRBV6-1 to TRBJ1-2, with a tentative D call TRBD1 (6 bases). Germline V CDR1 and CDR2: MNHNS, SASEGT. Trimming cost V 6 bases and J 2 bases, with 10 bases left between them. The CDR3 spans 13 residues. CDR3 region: CASSPGQNYGYTF. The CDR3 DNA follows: TGTGCCAGCAGCCCCGGACAGAACTATGGCTACACCTTC.

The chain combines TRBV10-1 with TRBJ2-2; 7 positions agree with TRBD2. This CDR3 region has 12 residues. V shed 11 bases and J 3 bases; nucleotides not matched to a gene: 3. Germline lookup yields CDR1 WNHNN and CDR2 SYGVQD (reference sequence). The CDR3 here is CAPRGDTGELFF. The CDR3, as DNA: TGCGCCCCTCGGGGGGACACCGGGGAGCTGTTTTTT.

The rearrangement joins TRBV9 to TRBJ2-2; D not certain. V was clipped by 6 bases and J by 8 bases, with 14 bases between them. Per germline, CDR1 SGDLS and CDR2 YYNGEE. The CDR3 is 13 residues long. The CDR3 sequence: CASNPSRGGELFF. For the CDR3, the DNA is TGTGCCAGCAACCCATCCCGAGGAGGGGAGCTGTTTTTT. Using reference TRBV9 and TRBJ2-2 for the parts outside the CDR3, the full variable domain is DSGVTQTPKHLITATGQRVTLRCSPRSGDLSVYWYQQSLDQGLQFLIQYYNGEERAKGNILERFSAQQFPDLHSELNLSSLELGDSALYFCASNPSRGGELFFGEGSRLTVL.

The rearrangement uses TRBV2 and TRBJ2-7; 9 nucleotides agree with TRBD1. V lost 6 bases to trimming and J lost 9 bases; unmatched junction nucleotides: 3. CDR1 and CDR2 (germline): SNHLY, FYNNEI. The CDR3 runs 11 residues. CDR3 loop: CASSQGQGQYF. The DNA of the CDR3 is TGTGCCAGCAGCCAGGGACAGGGGCAGTACTTC.

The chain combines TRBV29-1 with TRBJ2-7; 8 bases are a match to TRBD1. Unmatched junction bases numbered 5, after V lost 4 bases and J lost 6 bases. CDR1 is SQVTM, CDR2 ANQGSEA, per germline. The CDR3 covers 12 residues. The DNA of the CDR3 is TGCAGCGTTGGGCAGGGGGCTGGCGAGCAGTACTTC. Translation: CSVGQGAGEQYF.

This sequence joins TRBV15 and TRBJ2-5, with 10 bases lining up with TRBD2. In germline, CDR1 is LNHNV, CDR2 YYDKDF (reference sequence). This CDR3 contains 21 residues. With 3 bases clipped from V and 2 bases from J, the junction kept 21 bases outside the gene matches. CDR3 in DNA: TGTGCCACCAGCAGGGGGGGACTAGCGACGTTTTTTGGGGTCTTTCAAGAGACCCAGTACTTC. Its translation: CATSRGGLATFFGVFQETQYF.

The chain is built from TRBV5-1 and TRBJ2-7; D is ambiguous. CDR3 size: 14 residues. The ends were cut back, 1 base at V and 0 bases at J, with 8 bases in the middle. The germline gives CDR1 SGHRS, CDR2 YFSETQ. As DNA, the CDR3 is TGCGCCAGCAGCTTGTTAAGAGCCTCCTACGAGCAGTACTTC. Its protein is CASSLLRASYEQYF.

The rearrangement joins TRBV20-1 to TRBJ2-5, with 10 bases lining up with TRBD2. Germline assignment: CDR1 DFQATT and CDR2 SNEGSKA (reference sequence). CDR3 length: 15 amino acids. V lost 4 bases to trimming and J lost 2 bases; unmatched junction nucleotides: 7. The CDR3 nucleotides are TGCAGTGCTATTTTGGCTAGCGGGGGACAAGAGACCCAGTACTTC. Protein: CSAILASGGQETQYF.

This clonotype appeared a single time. CDR3 amino acids: CASSSRDGHGNTIYF. The CDR3 DNA sequence: TGTGCCAGCAGCTCGCGAGATGGGCACGGAAACACCATATATTTT. The chain carries TRBV11-1 and TRBJ1-3, with D unresolved. From germline, CDR1 is SGHAT and CDR2 FQDESV (reference sequence). The germline V and J ends were trimmed by 4 bases and 4 bases, with 14 bases remaining between them. CDR3 length: 15 residues.

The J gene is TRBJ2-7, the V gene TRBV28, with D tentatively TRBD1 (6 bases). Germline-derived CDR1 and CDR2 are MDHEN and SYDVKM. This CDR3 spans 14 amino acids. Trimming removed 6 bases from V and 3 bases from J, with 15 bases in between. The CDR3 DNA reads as TGTGCCAGCAGGGCCAGCGGCAGGGGCTACGAGCAGTACTTC. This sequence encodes CASRASGRGYEQYF.

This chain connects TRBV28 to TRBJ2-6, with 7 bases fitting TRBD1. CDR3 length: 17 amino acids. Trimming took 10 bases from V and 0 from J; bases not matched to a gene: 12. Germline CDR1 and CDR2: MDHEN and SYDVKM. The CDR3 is CATLADRWSSGANVLTF. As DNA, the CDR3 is TGTGCCACCCTCGCGGACAGGTGGAGCTCTGGGGCCAACGTCCTGACTTTC. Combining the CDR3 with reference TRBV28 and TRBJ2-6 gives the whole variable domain DVKVTQSSRYLVKRTGEKVFLECVQDMDHENMFWYRQDPGLGLRLIYFSYDVKMKEKGDIPEGYSVSREKKERFSLILESASTNQTSMYLCATLADRWSSGANVLTFGAGSRLTVL.

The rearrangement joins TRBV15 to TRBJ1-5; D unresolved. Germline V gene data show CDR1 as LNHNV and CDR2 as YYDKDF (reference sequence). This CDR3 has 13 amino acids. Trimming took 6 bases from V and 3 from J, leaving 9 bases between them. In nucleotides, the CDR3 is TGTGCCACCAGGGGCACAGACAATCAGCCCCAGCATTTT. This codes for CATRGTDNQPQHF. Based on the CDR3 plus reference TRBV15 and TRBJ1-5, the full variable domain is DAMVIQNPRYQVTQFGKPVTLSCSQTLNHNVMYWYQQKSSQAPKLLFHYYDKDFNNEADTPDNFQSRRPNTSFCFLDIRSPGLGDTAMYLCATRGTDNQPQHFGDGTRLSIL.

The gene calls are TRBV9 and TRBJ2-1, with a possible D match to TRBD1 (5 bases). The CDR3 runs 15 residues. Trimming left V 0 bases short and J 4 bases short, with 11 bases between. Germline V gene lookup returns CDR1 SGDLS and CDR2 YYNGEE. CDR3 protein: CASSVAPTVYNEQFF. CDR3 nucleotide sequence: TGTGCCAGCAGCGTAGCTCCGACAGTATACAATGAGCAGTTCTTC.

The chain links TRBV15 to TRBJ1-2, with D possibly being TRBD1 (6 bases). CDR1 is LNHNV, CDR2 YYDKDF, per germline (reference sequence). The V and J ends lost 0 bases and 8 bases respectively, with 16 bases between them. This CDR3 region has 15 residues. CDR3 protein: CATSRDQGNRGGYTF. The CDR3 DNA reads TGTGCCACCAGCAGAGATCAGGGGAACCGTGGGGGCTACACCTTC.